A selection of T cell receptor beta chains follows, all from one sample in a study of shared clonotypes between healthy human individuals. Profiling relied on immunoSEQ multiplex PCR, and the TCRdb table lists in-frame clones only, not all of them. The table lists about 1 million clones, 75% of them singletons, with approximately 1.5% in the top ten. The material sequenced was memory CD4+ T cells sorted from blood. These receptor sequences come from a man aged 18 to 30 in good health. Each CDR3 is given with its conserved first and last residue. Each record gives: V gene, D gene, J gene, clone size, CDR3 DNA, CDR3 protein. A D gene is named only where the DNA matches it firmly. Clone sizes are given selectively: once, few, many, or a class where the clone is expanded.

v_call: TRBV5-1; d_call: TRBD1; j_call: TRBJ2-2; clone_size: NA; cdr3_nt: TGCGCCAGCAGCCAGGGACAGGGTGGCACCGGGGAGCTGTTTTTT; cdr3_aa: CASSQGQGGTGELFF
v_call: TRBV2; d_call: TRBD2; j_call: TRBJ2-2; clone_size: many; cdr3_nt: TGTGCCAGCAGGAGACTAGCCGCGCGGTCTCACACCGGGGAGCTGTTTTTT; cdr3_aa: CASRRLAARSHTGELFF
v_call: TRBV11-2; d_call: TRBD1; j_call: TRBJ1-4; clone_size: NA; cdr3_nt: TGTGCCAGCAGCTTAGGACTAACGGGACAGATTAATGAAAAACTGTTTTTT; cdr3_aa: CASSLGLTGQINEKLFF
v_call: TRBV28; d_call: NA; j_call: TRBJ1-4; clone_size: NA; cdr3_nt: TGTGCCAGCAGTTTTCCCCGGGCTGGAAATGAAAAACTGTTTTTT; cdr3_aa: CASSFPRAGNEKLFF
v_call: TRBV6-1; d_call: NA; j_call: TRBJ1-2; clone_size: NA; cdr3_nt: TGTGCCAGCAGTGAAACTTATGGCTACACCTTC; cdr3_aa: CASSETYGYTF
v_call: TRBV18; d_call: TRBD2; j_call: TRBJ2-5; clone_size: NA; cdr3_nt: TGTGCCAGCTCACCACCCAATTCCCTAGCGGGGGAGGAGACCCAGTACTTC; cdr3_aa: CASSPPNSLAGEETQYF
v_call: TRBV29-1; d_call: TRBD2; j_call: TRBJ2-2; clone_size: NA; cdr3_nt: TGCAGCGTTGGGACTAGCGGAGGCACCGGGGAGCTGTTTTTT; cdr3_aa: CSVGTSGGTGELFF
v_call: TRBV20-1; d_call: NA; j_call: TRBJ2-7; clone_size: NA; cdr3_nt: TGCAGTGTACAGCTCGTAGATGTTCGAGACTTC; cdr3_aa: CSVQLVDVRDF
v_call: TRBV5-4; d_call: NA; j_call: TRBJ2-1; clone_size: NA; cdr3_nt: TGTGCCAGCAGCTCGGGTGCGATCGCATACAATGAGCAGTTCTTC; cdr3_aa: CASSSGAIAYNEQFF
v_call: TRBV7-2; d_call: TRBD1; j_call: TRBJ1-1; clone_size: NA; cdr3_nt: TGTGCCAGCAGCCTAGAGGGACAGCCACGACGGGACTTT; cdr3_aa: CASSLEGQPRRDF
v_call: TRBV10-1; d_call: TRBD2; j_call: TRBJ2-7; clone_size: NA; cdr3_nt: TGCGCCAGCACAACTAGCGGGAGAAGACGAAACGAGCAGTACTTC; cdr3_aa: CASTTSGRRRNEQYF
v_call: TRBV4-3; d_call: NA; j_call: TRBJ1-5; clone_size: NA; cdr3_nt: TGCGCCAGCAGCCAAGAAGGGGCCGGCAATCAGCCCCAGCATTTT; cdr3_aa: CASSQEGAGNQPQHF
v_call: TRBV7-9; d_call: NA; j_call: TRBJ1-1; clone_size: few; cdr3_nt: TGTGCCAGCAGCTTAGAGACCTCTGGCACTGAAGCTTTCTTT; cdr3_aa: CASSLETSGTEAFF
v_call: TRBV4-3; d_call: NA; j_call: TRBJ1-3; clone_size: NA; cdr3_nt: TGCGCCAGCAGCACAGGGATTGGAAACACCATATATTTT; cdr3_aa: CASSTGIGNTIYF
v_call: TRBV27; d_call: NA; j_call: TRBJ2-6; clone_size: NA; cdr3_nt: TGTGCCAGCAGCTCCGAGACTGGGGCCAACGTCCTGACTTTC; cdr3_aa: CASSSETGANVLTF
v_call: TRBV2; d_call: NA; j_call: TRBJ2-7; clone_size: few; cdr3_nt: TGTGCCAGCAGAGTGGAACGATACGAGCAGTACTTC; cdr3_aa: CASRVERYEQYF
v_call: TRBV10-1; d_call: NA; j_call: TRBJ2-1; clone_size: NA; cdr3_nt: TGCGCCAGCAGTGAGTGGGTTGCGGGGACCTACAATGAGCAGTTCTTC; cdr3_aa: CASSEWVAGTYNEQFF
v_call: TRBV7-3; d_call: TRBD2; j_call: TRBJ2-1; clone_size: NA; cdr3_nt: TGTGCCAGCAGAGCTGGGACTAGCGGAACTGAGCAGTTCTTC; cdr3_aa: CASRAGTSGTEQFF
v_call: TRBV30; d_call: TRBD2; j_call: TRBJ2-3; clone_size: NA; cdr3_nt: TGTGCCTGGAGTGTCGGGGGGTCCACAGATACGCAGTATTTT; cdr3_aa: CAWSVGGSTDTQYF
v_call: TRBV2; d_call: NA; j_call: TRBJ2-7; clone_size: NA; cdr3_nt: TGTGCCAGCAGCATCGGGGGGCTGAAGGAGCAGTACTTC; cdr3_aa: CASSIGGLKEQYF
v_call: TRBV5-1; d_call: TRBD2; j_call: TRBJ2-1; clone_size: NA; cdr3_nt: TGCGCCAGCAGCTTGGCCGGCCTAGCGGGCAATGAGCAGTTCTTC; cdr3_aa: CASSLAGLAGNEQFF
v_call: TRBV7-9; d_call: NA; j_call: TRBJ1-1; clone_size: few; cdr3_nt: TGTGCCAGCAGCTTAGCGCGGGCCACTGAAGCTTTCTTT; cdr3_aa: CASSLARATEAFF
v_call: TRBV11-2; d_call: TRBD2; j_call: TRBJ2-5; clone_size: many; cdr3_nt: TGTGCCAGCAGCTTAAGTAGCGGGAGCGGTGAGACCCAGTACTTC; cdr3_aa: CASSLSSGSGETQYF